A selection of T cell receptor beta chains follows, all from one sample in a study of regulatory T cells in long-lasting Graves disease. TCRdb reprocessed the multiplex PCR reads via MiXCR and lists one record per CDR3 protein. The repertoire consists of 600,000 to 650,000 distinct CDR3 sequences, with 15% to 20% occurring once and the leading ten covering about 17%. This same sample was also taken into another study, of T cells in Graves' hyperthyroidism and ophthalmopathy.

Sample: peripheral blood mononuclear cells (PBMCs), taken at new diagnosis, from a patient treated with antithyroid drugs. Receptor source: a woman aged 25 to 39 with Graves disease. Each CDR3 is given with its conserved first and last residue. Each record gives: D gene, clone size, J gene, V gene, CDR3 protein, CDR3 DNA. A D gene is named only where the DNA matches it firmly. Size is omitted from some rows. Given values are once, few, many or a class for expanded clones.

d_call: .; clone_size: .; j_call: TRBJ1-4; v_call: TRBV6-1; cdr3_aa: CASSLMGGANEKLFF; cdr3_nt: TGTGCCAGCAGCCTCATGGGGGGGGCTAATGAAAAACTGTTTTTT
d_call: TRBD1; clone_size: few; j_call: TRBJ2-1; v_call: TRBV28; cdr3_aa: CASRPGDRLSNEQFF; cdr3_nt: TGTGCCAGCAGACCCGGGGACAGGCTATCCAATGAGCAGTTCTTC
d_call: .; clone_size: few; j_call: TRBJ2-7; v_call: TRBV5-8; cdr3_aa: CASSFTSSYEQYF; cdr3_nt: TGTGCCAGCAGCTTCACAAGTTCCTACGAGCAGTACTTC
d_call: .; clone_size: .; j_call: TRBJ1-1; v_call: TRBV19; cdr3_aa: CASMAVNTEAFF; cdr3_nt: TGTGCCAGTATGGCGGTGAACACTGAAGCTTTCTTT
d_call: .; clone_size: few; j_call: TRBJ2-3; v_call: TRBV10-2; cdr3_aa: CASRPSGVGDTQYF; cdr3_nt: TGCGCCAGCAGGCCGTCCGGTGTAGGGGATACGCAGTATTTT
d_call: TRBD2; clone_size: many; j_call: TRBJ2-5; v_call: TRBV27; cdr3_aa: CASSLGLAVRGAQYF; cdr3_nt: TGTGCCAGCAGTTTAGGCCTAGCGGTGCGGGGGGCCCAGTACTTC
d_call: TRBD2; clone_size: many; j_call: TRBJ2-2; v_call: TRBV11-2; cdr3_aa: CASRPLREGTGELFF; cdr3_nt: TGTGCCAGCAGACCTCTACGGGAGGGTACCGGGGAGCTGTTTTTT
d_call: TRBD1; clone_size: .; j_call: TRBJ1-1; v_call: TRBV5-1; cdr3_aa: CASSLEGQGKEEAFF; cdr3_nt: TGCGCCAGCAGCCTAGAGGGACAGGGGAAGGAGGAAGCTTTCTTT
d_call: TRBD1; clone_size: many; j_call: TRBJ2-7; v_call: TRBV5-5; cdr3_aa: CASSLGTGFYEQYF; cdr3_nt: TGTGCCAGCAGCTTAGGGACAGGGTTCTACGAGCAGTACTTC
d_call: .; clone_size: many; j_call: TRBJ1-4; v_call: TRBV2; cdr3_aa: CASSELREEKLFF; cdr3_nt: TGTGCCAGCAGCGAGCTCCGAGAGGAAAAACTGTTTTTT
d_call: TRBD1; clone_size: .; j_call: TRBJ1-3; v_call: TRBV7-9; cdr3_aa: CASSDRDFSSAIYF; cdr3_nt: TGTGCCAGCAGTGACAGGGATTTTTCTTCGGCCATATATTTT
d_call: TRBD2; clone_size: many; j_call: TRBJ2-7; v_call: TRBV15; cdr3_aa: CATSSVLAGVYEQYF; cdr3_nt: TGTGCCACCAGCAGTGTACTAGCGGGAGTTTACGAGCAGTACTTC
d_call: .; clone_size: .; j_call: TRBJ1-1; v_call: TRBV18; cdr3_aa: CASSPLWGADTEAFF; cdr3_nt: TGTGCCAGCTCACCACTATGGGGGGCCGACACTGAAGCTTTCTTT
d_call: .; clone_size: .; j_call: TRBJ2-3; v_call: TRBV7-3; cdr3_aa: CASSSSDRDTQYF; cdr3_nt: TGTGCCAGCAGCTCGAGCGATAGAGATACGCAGTATTTT
d_call: TRBD2; clone_size: few; j_call: TRBJ2-7; v_call: TRBV27; cdr3_aa: CASRNSGSEQYF; cdr3_nt: TGTGCCAGTAGGAATAGCGGGAGCGAGCAGTACTTC
d_call: .; clone_size: few; j_call: TRBJ1-6; v_call: TRBV14; cdr3_aa: CASSQDDGLSPLHF; cdr3_nt: TGTGCCAGCAGCCAAGACGACGGTCTGTCACCCCTCCACTTT
d_call: TRBD2; clone_size: many; j_call: TRBJ2-7; v_call: TRBV19; cdr3_aa: CASSMTSGYEQYF; cdr3_nt: TGTGCCAGTAGTATGACTAGCGGCTACGAGCAGTACTTC
d_call: .; clone_size: few; j_call: TRBJ2-5; v_call: TRBV9; cdr3_aa: CASNRGGETQYF; cdr3_nt: TGTGCCAGCAACAGGGGGGGAGAGACCCAGTACTTC
d_call: .; clone_size: .; j_call: TRBJ2-1; v_call: TRBV4-1; cdr3_aa: CASSQEGFNEQFF; cdr3_nt: TGCGCCAGCAGCCAAGAGGGGTTCAATGAGCAGTTCTTC
d_call: TRBD1; clone_size: .; j_call: TRBJ1-4; v_call: TRBV18; cdr3_aa: CASSPPGTGSEKLFF; cdr3_nt: TGTGCCAGCTCACCACCGGGGACAGGGAGCGAAAAACTGTTTTTT
d_call: .; clone_size: .; j_call: TRBJ1-5; v_call: TRBV20-1; cdr3_aa: CSARDIGGLANQPQHF; cdr3_nt: TGCAGTGCTAGAGATATCGGGGGATTAGCAAATCAGCCCCAGCATTTT
d_call: .; clone_size: many; j_call: TRBJ2-2; v_call: TRBV12-3/TRBV12-4; cdr3_aa: CASNLSPGRTMEQNTGELFF; cdr3_nt: TGTGCCAGCAACCTGTCCCCGGGACGGACGATGGAACAGAACACCGGGGAGCTGTTTTTT
d_call: .; clone_size: .; j_call: TRBJ1-1; v_call: TRBV3-1; cdr3_aa: CASSQDWPAFNTEAFF; cdr3_nt: TGTGCCAGCAGCCAAGATTGGCCCGCGTTCAACACTGAAGCTTTCTTT
d_call: TRBD1; clone_size: many; j_call: TRBJ2-1; v_call: TRBV11-2; cdr3_aa: CASSLTRTGRNEQFF; cdr3_nt: TGTGCCAGCAGCCTAACCAGGACAGGGCGGAATGAGCAGTTCTTC
d_call: .; clone_size: many; j_call: TRBJ1-5; v_call: TRBV28; cdr3_aa: CASSLPQDRNQPQHF; cdr3_nt: TGTGCCAGCAGTTTACCCCAAGACCGCAATCAGCCCCAGCATTTT
d_call: .; clone_size: few; j_call: TRBJ2-1; v_call: TRBV28; cdr3_aa: CASSRPGTPQEQFF; cdr3_nt: TGTGCCAGCAGCCGACCCGGGACTCCGCAAGAGCAGTTCTTC
d_call: TRBD1; clone_size: many; j_call: TRBJ1-6; v_call: TRBV28; cdr3_aa: CASSSALDRGYNSPLHF; cdr3_nt: TGTGCCAGCAGTAGCGCCTTAGACAGGGGGTATAATTCACCCCTCCACTTT
d_call: .; clone_size: many; j_call: TRBJ1-2; v_call: TRBV7-2; cdr3_aa: CASSSYPDSEYGYTF; cdr3_nt: TGTGCCAGCAGCTCCTACCCGGACAGCGAGTATGGCTACACCTTC
d_call: .; clone_size: .; j_call: TRBJ2-2; v_call: TRBV6-1; cdr3_aa: CASRRDNRNTGELFF; cdr3_nt: TGTGCCAGCAGACGGGACAACCGGAACACCGGGGAGCTGTTTTTT
d_call: .; clone_size: few; j_call: TRBJ1-2; v_call: TRBV14; cdr3_aa: CASSRHNYGYTF; cdr3_nt: TGTGCCAGCAGCCGACATAACTATGGCTACACCTTC
d_call: .; clone_size: few; j_call: TRBJ2-2; v_call: TRBV19; cdr3_aa: CASSPRLGALTGELFF; cdr3_nt: TGTGCCAGTAGTCCGCGACTAGGAGCATTAACCGGGGAGCTGTTTTTT
d_call: TRBD2; clone_size: few; j_call: TRBJ2-7; v_call: TRBV30; cdr3_aa: CACTTSGRAYEQYF; cdr3_nt: TGTGCCTGTACAACTAGCGGGAGGGCCTACGAGCAGTACTTC
d_call: .; clone_size: .; j_call: TRBJ2-2; v_call: TRBV29-1; cdr3_aa: CSVGDTGELFF; cdr3_nt: TGCAGCGTAGGAGACACCGGGGAGCTGTTTTTT
d_call: .; clone_size: .; j_call: TRBJ1-2; v_call: TRBV7-2; cdr3_aa: CASSLVAGYYGYTF; cdr3_nt: TGTGCCAGCAGCTTAGTAGCAGGATACTATGGCTACACCTTC
d_call: .; clone_size: many; j_call: TRBJ2-7; v_call: TRBV28; cdr3_aa: CASSFPVTYEQYF; cdr3_nt: TGTGCCAGCAGTTTCCCTGTAACCTACGAGCAGTACTTC
d_call: .; clone_size: many; j_call: TRBJ2-1; v_call: TRBV20-1; cdr3_aa: CSANRDHYNEQFF; cdr3_nt: TGCAGTGCTAACAGGGATCACTACAATGAGCAGTTCTTC
d_call: .; clone_size: .; j_call: TRBJ2-1; v_call: TRBV5-1; cdr3_aa: CASSLGAGRPYNEQFF; cdr3_nt: TGCGCCAGCAGCTTGGGGGCGGGAAGACCCTACAATGAGCAGTTCTTC
d_call: .; clone_size: once; j_call: TRBJ2-3; v_call: TRBV9; cdr3_aa: CASSVLVGKTDTQYF; cdr3_nt: TGTGCCAGCAGCGTCCTAGTGGGGAAGACAGATACGCAGTATTTT
d_call: TRBD2; clone_size: few; j_call: TRBJ2-3; v_call: TRBV9; cdr3_aa: CASSAGPSGSWDTQYF; cdr3_nt: TGTGCCAGCAGCGCAGGGCCGAGCGGGAGTTGGGATACGCAGTATTTT
d_call: TRBD2; clone_size: .; j_call: TRBJ2-7; v_call: TRBV7-8; cdr3_aa: CASSFPGLKPEYSHEQYF; cdr3_nt: TGTGCCAGCAGCTTTCCGGGACTAAAACCAGAATACTCCCACGAGCAGTACTTC
d_call: .; clone_size: .; j_call: TRBJ2-5; v_call: TRBV29-1; cdr3_aa: CSVVPVRETQYF; cdr3_nt: TGCAGCGTTGTTCCCGTGCGAGAGACCCAGTACTTC
d_call: .; clone_size: many; j_call: TRBJ2-3; v_call: TRBV28; cdr3_aa: CASRQRYPSTDTQYF; cdr3_nt: TGTGCCAGCAGACAGCGGTATCCTAGCACAGATACGCAGTATTTT
d_call: .; clone_size: many; j_call: TRBJ1-6; v_call: TRBV27; cdr3_aa: CASSFGVNSPLHF; cdr3_nt: TGTGCCAGCAGCTTCGGGGTCAACTCACCCCTCCACTTT
d_call: TRBD2; clone_size: few; j_call: TRBJ2-3; v_call: TRBV6-4; cdr3_aa: CASSVTGGPADTQYF; cdr3_nt: TGTGCCAGCAGTGTAACGGGAGGGCCGGCAGATACGCAGTATTTT
d_call: .; clone_size: .; j_call: TRBJ2-5; v_call: TRBV25-1; cdr3_aa: CASRASKGTQYF; cdr3_nt: TGTGCCAGCAGGGCTAGCAAGGGGACCCAGTACTTC
d_call: .; clone_size: .; j_call: TRBJ2-5; v_call: TRBV11-2; cdr3_aa: CASSLEMLETQYF; cdr3_nt: TGTGCCAGCAGCTTAGAAATGCTGGAGACCCAGTACTTC
d_call: TRBD1; clone_size: few; j_call: TRBJ1-1; v_call: TRBV5-1; cdr3_aa: CASSIGQGGAEAFF; cdr3_nt: TGCGCCAGCAGCATAGGACAGGGAGGAGCTGAAGCTTTCTTT
d_call: .; clone_size: .; j_call: TRBJ2-1; v_call: TRBV12-3/TRBV12-4; cdr3_aa: CASSLRTVEQFF; cdr3_nt: TGTGCCAGCAGTTTAAGGACAGTTGAGCAGTTCTTC
d_call: TRBD1; clone_size: many; j_call: TRBJ1-1; v_call: TRBV20-1; cdr3_aa: CSAPDRVNTEAFF; cdr3_nt: TGCAGTGCCCCTGACAGGGTGAACACTGAAGCTTTCTTT
d_call: .; clone_size: .; j_call: TRBJ1-5; v_call: TRBV2; cdr3_aa: CASSGTGNQNQPQHF; cdr3_nt: TGTGCCAGCAGCGGTACAGGGAATCAGAATCAGCCCCAGCATTTT